These 8 T cell receptor beta chains share one sample of origin, sequenced in a study of T cells after somatic rescue of genetic block. This table comes from immunoSEQ multiplex PCR, and its TCRdb copy is limited to in-frame clones, with some not included. The table has 14,000 to 15,000 clones, 72% seen once. Specimen: peripheral blood mononuclear cells (PBMCs). The receptor set was obtained from a boy under 18.

The V gene is TRBV19, the J gene TRBJ1-4; no firm D call. The CDR3 totals 14 residues. Trimming left V 6 bases short and J 2 bases short, with 10 bases between. Germline-derived CDR1 and CDR2 are LNHDA and SQIVND (reference sequence). The CDR3 is CASSSDGTNEKLFF. The CDR3 DNA sequence: TGTGCCAGTAGCTCCGACGGTACTAATGAAAAACTGTTTTTT.

The gene calls are TRBV27 and TRBJ2-5, with 10 bases aligning to TRBD2. Germline V CDR1 and CDR2: MNHEY, SMNVEV (reference sequence). This CDR3 region has 14 residues. J gave up 5 bases and V 6 bases, and 6 bases lay outside the gene matches. The CDR3 here is CASRPLAGVETQYF. The DNA for the CDR3 is TGTGCCAGCAGACCCCTAGCGGGAGTGGAGACCCAGTACTTC.

The chain employs TRBV19 and TRBJ2-2, with 9 bases lining up with TRBD1. CDR3 size: 15 residues. Germline lookup yields CDR1 LNHDA and CDR2 SQIVND (reference sequence). Trimming removed 5 bases from V and 2 bases from J; junction bases left unmatched: 3. CDR3 sequence (DNA): TGTGCCAGTAGTCCGGGACAGGGAAACACCGGGGAGCTGTTTTTT. Translating gives CASSPGQGNTGELFF.

This chain uses TRBV14 with TRBJ1-2; D is unclear. Germline-derived CDR1 and CDR2 are SGHDN and FVKESK. The CDR3 length is 14 residues. V was pared by 0 bases and J by 8 bases, with 13 bases between. DNA of the CDR3: TGTGCCAGCAGCCAAGATTTGGGCCCGTGGGGCTACACCTTC. It codes for CASSQDLGPWGYTF.

The V gene is TRBV5-1, the J gene TRBJ1-1, with D possibly TRBD1 on 5 matching bases. Deletions cut 7 bases from V and 1 base from J, with 17 bases between. The length of the CDR3 is 15 residues. Germline V gene data show CDR1 as SGHRS and CDR2 as YFSETQ. The CDR3 here is CASSLAGRANTEAFF. DNA of the CDR3: TGCGCCAGCTCCCTAGCTGGCAGGGCGAACACTGAAGCTTTCTTT. Full variable domain (outside the CDR3, taken from reference TRBV5-1 and TRBJ1-1): KAGVTQTPRYLIKTRGQQVTLSCSPISGHRSVSWYQQTPGQGLQFLFEYFSETQRNKGNFPGRFSGRQFSNSRSEMNVSTLELGDSALYLCASSLAGRANTEAFFGQGTRLTVV.

J is TRBJ2-3 and V is TRBV5-1; 15 nucleotides match TRBD2. Per the germline V gene, CDR1 is SGHRS and CDR2 is YFSETQ. V dropped 3 bases and J dropped 5; count of bases not matched to a gene: 19. The CDR3 runs 21 residues. The CDR3 DNA reads as TGCGCCAGCAGCTCCCTCCTCCCAGGACTAGCGGGGGGGCAGACTCTAGATACGCAGTATTTT. Amino acid sequence: CASSSLLPGLAGGQTLDTQYF.

The V call is TRBV9, the J call TRBJ1-6; 7 nucleotides align to TRBD1. The CDR3 contains 15 residues. CDR1 SGDLS and CDR2 YYNGEE come from the germline V gene. The V and J ends lost 1 base and 9 bases, in that order; junction bases with no gene match: 7. In DNA form, the CDR3 reads TGTGCCAGCAGCGTACTAGGACAGGCGGGTTCACCCCTCCACTTT. It is translated as CASSVLGQAGSPLHF. The variable domain in full, with the rest retrieved from reference TRBV9 and TRBJ1-6, is DSGVTQTPKHLITATGQRVTLRCSPRSGDLSVYWYQQSLDQGLQFLIQYYNGEERAKGNILERFSAQQFPDLHSELNLSSLELGDSALYFCASSVLGQAGSPLHFGNGTRLTVT.

Only a few counts were recorded for this clone. The rearrangement links TRBV6-6 to TRBJ1-5, with TRBD1 identical over 10 bases. The CDR3 length is 16 residues. The V segment lost 5 bases and the J segment 4 bases; nucleotides outside the gene matches: 8. Germline V gene sequence: CDR1 MNHNY, CDR2 SVGAGI (reference sequence). CDR3 protein: CASSTYRTGGNQPQHF. The CDR3 DNA reads as TGTGCCAGCAGTACTTATCGGACAGGGGGTAATCAGCCCCAGCATTTT.